Listed below are T cell receptor beta chains from one sample, sequenced in a study of vaccination effects on CD4 cells after COVID-19. Only in-frame clones appear in the TCRdb table, and some are missing; sequencing was by immunoSEQ multiplex PCR. Here the sample spans approximately 61,000 clones, approximately 73% being singletons. No antigen is known for these receptors. The material sequenced was CD4+ T cells from PBMCs cultured with HCoV-229E spike peptides, taken after COVID-19 vaccination. The source of these receptors is a human donor who received a COVID-19 vaccine. CDR3s include the opening cysteine and the closing phenylalanine or tryptophan. Each record gives: J gene, V gene, clone size, D gene, CDR3 DNA, CDR3 protein. A D gene is named only where the DNA matches it firmly. Clone size is stated in some rows and not others, as once, few, many or a class when expanded.

TRBJ1-2 | TRBV5-1 | NA | NA | TGCGCCAGCAGCTTGGGTCACCTCTATGGCTACACCTTC | CASSLGHLYGYTF
TRBJ2-5 | TRBV19 | NA | NA | TGTGCCAGTATGCCCCGGGGGATAGGGGGCCAGTACTTC | CASMPRGIGGQYF
TRBJ2-2 | TRBV5-1 | NA | NA | TGCGCCAGCAGCTTTTCGAGGGGACAAGGGTTTACCGGGGAGCTGTTTTTT | CASSFSRGQGFTGELFF
TRBJ1-5 | TRBV2 | NA | TRBD1 | TGTGCCAGCTCCCGGGACAGGGGAATCGGTCAGCCCCAGCATTTT | CASSRDRGIGQPQHF
TRBJ1-1 | TRBV19 | NA | NA | TGTGCCAGTAGTTGGGGGACTGAAGCTTTCTTT | CASSWGTEAFF
TRBJ1-1 | TRBV6-5 | NA | TRBD1 | TGTGCCAGTCGGCGCCAGGGGGGGAAAGACACTGAAGCTTTCTTT | CASRRQGGKDTEAFF
TRBJ1-6 | TRBV7-3 | few | TRBD1 | TGTGCCAGCAGCTCGGAGGACAGGGGTGGACCACCCCTCCACTTT | CASSSEDRGGPPLHF
TRBJ2-3 | TRBV19 | NA | NA | TGTGCCAGTAGTATCACAGATACGCAGTATTTT | CASSITDTQYF
TRBJ2-5 | TRBV10-3 | NA | NA | TGTGCCATCAGTGAGCAAGGTTTTAACGACGAGACCCAGTACTTC | CAISEQGFNDETQYF
TRBJ2-5 | TRBV3-1/TRBV3-2 | NA | NA | TGTGCCAGCAGCCAAGGATCTATCGCGCTGCAAGAGACCCAGTACTTC | CASSQGSIALQETQYF
TRBJ1-5 | TRBV2 | NA | NA | TGTGCCAGCAGGGACAATAGCAATCAGCCCCAGCATTTT | CASRDNSNQPQHF
TRBJ1-2 | TRBV6-6 | NA | NA | TGTGCCAGCAGTCCTACAGGGTGGGGGAACTATGGCTACACCTTC | CASSPTGWGNYGYTF
TRBJ1-3 | TRBV6-5 | NA | NA | TGTGCCAGCAGGAGGGGATCCGGAAACACCATATATTTT | CASRRGSGNTIYF
TRBJ1-1 | TRBV5-5 | NA | NA | TGTGCCAGCAGCTTGGGGACTCTCCTGGAAGCTTTCTTT | CASSLGTLLEAFF
TRBJ2-4 | TRBV7-3 | NA | NA | TGTGCCAGCAGCTTAGGCGGGTCCAAAAACATTCAGTACTTC | CASSLGGSKNIQYF
TRBJ2-5 | TRBV9 | NA | NA | TGTGCCAGCAGCGTAGAACAGGACCCAGAGACCCAGTACTTC | CASSVEQDPETQYF
TRBJ1-2 | TRBV6-5 | NA | NA | TGTGCCAGCACCGAACGGACCGCTTTTACCGGTGGCTACACCTTC | CASTERTAFTGGYTF
TRBJ1-3 | TRBV19 | NA | NA | TGTGCCAGTAGACCCAGGGGTTCTGGAAACACCATATATTTT | CASRPRGSGNTIYF